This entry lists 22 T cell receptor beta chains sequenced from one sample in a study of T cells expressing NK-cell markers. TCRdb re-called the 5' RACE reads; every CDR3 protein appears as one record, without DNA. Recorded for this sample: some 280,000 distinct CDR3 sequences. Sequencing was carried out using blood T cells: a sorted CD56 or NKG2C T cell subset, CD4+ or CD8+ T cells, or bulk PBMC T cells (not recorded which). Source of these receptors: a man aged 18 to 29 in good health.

This CDR3 reads CASSNTGTGLYNEQFF. This chain joins TRBV25-1 and TRBJ2-1; TCRdb designates TRBD1, a call that cannot be tested without DNA. There are 16 residues in the CDR3. Germline V lookup: CDR1 MGHDK, CDR2 SYGVNS.

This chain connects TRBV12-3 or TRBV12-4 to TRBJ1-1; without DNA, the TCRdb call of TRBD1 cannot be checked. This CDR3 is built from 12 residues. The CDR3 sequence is CASSFGPREAFF.

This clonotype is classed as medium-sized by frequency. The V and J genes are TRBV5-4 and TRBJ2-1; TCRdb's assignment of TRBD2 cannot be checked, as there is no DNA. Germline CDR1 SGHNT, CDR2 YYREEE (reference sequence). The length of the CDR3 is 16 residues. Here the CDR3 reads CASSLARGLGTHEQFF.

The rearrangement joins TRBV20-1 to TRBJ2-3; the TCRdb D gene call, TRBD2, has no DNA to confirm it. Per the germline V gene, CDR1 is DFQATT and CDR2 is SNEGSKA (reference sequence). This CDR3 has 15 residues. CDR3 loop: CSASGTSGRKDTQYF.

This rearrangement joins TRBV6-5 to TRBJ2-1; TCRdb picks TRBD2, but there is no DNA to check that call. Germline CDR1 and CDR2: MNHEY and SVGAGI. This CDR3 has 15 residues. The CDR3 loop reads CASSYYLGPRNEQFF.

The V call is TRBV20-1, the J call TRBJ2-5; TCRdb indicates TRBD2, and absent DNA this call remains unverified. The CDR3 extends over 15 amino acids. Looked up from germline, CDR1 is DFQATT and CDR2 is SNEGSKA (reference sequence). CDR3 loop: CSARDPPTSRETQYF.

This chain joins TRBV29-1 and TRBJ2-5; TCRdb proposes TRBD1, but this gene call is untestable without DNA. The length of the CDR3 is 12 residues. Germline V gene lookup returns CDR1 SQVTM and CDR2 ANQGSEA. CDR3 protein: CSVEEGAETQYF. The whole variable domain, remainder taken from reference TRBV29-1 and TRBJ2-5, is SAVISQKPSRDICQRGTSLTIQCQVDSQVTMMFWYRQQPGQSLTLIATANQGSEATYESGFVIDKFPISRPNLTFSTLTVSNMSPEDSSIYLCSVEEGAETQYFGPGTRLLVL.

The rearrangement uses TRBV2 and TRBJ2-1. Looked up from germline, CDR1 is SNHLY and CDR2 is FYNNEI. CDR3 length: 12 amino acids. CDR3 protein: CASSYTDNEQFF. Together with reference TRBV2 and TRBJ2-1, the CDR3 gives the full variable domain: EPEVTQTPSHQVTQMGQEVILRCVPISNHLYFYWYRQILGQKVEFLVSFYNNEISEKSEIFDDQFSVERPDGSNFTLKIRSTKLEDSAMYFCASSYTDNEQFFGPGTRLTVL.

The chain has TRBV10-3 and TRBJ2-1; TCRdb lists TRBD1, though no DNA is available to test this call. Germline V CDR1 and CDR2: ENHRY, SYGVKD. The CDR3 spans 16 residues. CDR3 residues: CAISTFGWQGDNEQFF.

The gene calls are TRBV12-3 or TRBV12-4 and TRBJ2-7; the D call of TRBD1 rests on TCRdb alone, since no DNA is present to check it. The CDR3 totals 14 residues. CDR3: CASSSMGVSYEQYF.

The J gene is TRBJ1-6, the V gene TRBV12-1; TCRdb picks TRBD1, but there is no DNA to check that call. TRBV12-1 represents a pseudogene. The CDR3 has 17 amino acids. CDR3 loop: CASSPTRQVNYNSPLHF.

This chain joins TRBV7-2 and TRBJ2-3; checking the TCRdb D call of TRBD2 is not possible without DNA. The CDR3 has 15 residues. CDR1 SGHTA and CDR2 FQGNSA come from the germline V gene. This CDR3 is CASSFHGNNDDTQYF. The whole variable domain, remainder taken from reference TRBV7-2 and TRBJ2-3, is GAGVSQSPSNKVTEKGKDVELRCDPISGHTALYWYRQSLGQGLEFLIYFQGNSAPDKSGLPSDRFSAERTGGSVSTLTIQRTQQEDSAVYLCASSFHGNNDDTQYFGPGTRLTVL.

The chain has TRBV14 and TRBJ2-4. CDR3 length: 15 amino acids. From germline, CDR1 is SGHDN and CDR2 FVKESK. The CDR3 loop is CASSPGILAKNIQYF.

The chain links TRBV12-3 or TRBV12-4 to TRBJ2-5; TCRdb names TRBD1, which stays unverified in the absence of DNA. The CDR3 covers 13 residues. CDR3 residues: CASNPRGRETQYF.

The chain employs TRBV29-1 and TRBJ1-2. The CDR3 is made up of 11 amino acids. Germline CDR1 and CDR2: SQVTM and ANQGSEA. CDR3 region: CSVIAATGYTF.

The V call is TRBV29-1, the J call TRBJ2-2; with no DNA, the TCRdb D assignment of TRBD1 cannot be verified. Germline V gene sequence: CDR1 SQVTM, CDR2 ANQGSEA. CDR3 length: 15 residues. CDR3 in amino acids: CSVGGGARGTGELFF.

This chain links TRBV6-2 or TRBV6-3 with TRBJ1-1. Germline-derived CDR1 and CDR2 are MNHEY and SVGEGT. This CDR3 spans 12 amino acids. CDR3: CASSYRDTEAFF.

CDR3 protein: CASSIGGTRSYEQYF. V and J are TRBV7-2 and TRBJ2-7; TCRdb names TRBD1, which stays unverified in the absence of DNA. This CDR3 spans 15 amino acids. Germline V lookup: CDR1 SGHTA, CDR2 FQGNSA.

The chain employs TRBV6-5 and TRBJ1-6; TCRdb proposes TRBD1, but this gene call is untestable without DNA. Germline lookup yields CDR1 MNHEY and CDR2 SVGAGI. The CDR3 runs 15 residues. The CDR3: CASSYVGQDNSPLHF.

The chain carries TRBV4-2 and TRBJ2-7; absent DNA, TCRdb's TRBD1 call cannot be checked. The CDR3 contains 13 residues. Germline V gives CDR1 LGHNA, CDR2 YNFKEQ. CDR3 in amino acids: CASSPTGAYEQYF.

The CDR3 loop is CSASDPGDQPQHF. The chain has TRBV20-1 and TRBJ1-5; TCRdb's D gene call, TRBD1, goes unchecked for lack of DNA. CDR1 is DFQATT and CDR2 is SNEGSKA in the germline V gene (reference sequence). The CDR3 sequence is 13 residues long.

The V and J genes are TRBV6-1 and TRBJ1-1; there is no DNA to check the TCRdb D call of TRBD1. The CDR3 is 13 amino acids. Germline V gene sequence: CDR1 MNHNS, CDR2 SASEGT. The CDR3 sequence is CASSEGTGSRAFF.